A selection of T cell receptor beta chains follows, all from one sample in a study of blood T cell repertoires in COVID-19. Some clones are missing from TCRdb's copy, which holds only in-frame ones; the method was immunoSEQ multiplex PCR. This sample carries about 320,000 clones, roughly nine tenths of them seen once, and the ten largest clones take 2.6%. The sequenced sample was PBMCs or T cells enriched from blood (not recorded which). The origin of the receptors is a man in his sixties who had recovered from COVID-19. Both conserved end residues are part of each CDR3. The D gene is left open where the match is weak. Not all rows give a size; the values are once, few, many and, for expanded clones, a class.

D gene,V gene,J gene,clone size,CDR3 DNA,CDR3 protein
NA,TRBV7-8,TRBJ1-3,once,TGTGCCAGCAGCTTAGTTGCAGGATATTCTGGAAACACCATATATTTT,CASSLVAGYSGNTIYF
TRBD1,TRBV3-1/TRBV3-2,TRBJ2-1,NA,TGTGCCAGCAGGCATGGACAGGCCGGTGAGCAGTTCTTC,CASRHGQAGEQFF
NA,TRBV7-2,TRBJ1-5,NA,TGTGCCAGCAGCTTAAAGGAGGATCAGCCCCAGCATTTT,CASSLKEDQPQHF
NA,TRBV9,TRBJ1-3,NA,TGTGCCAGCAGCGTAGCCAGGGGAAACGCTGGAAACACCATATATTTT,CASSVARGNAGNTIYF
NA,TRBV30,TRBJ2-7,NA,TGTGCCTGGAGTGTACGAAGAGACAGACTTTACGAGCAGTACTTC,CAWSVRRDRLYEQYF
TRBD2,TRBV29-1,TRBJ2-5,NA,TGCAGCGTTGAACTCGGGGGGGAGACCCAGTACTTC,CSVELGGETQYF
NA,TRBV7-2,TRBJ1-1,NA,TGTGCCAGCAGTCGGGGGGCGAGACCTGAAGCTTTCTTT,CASSRGARPEAFF
TRBD1,TRBV19,TRBJ2-7,few,TGTGCCAGTAGTATAGGTACAGGGGCCAGCGAGCAGTACTTC,CASSIGTGASEQYF
NA,TRBV28,TRBJ1-5,NA,TGTGCCAGCAGCCGGGGACAACAGCCCCAGCATTTT,CASSRGQQPQHF
TRBD1,TRBV7-8,TRBJ1-4,NA,TGTGCCAGCAGCCCAGGGGGAATGGCTAATGAAAAACTGTTTTTT,CASSPGGMANEKLFF
NA,TRBV5-5,TRBJ1-2,NA,TGTGCCAGCAGCTTGCCTATGGAGGAGCATGGCTACACCTTC,CASSLPMEEHGYTF
TRBD1,TRBV6-6,TRBJ2-7,NA,TGTGCCAGCAGTTTCACCGGGACAGGGTATTACGAGCAGTACTTC,CASSFTGTGYYEQYF
NA,TRBV21-1,TRBJ2-7,NA,TGTGCCAGCAGCAAAGTCAGGGGACAGGGTGCCTACGAGCAGTACTTC,CASSKVRGQGAYEQYF
NA,TRBV19,TRBJ1-3,NA,TGTGCCAGTAGTATAGACTCCGGGGCTGGAAACACCATATATTTT,CASSIDSGAGNTIYF
TRBD1,TRBV7-9,TRBJ1-1,once,TGTGCCAGCAGCGGACAGGGATGGAGCACTGAAGCTTTCTTT,CASSGQGWSTEAFF
NA,TRBV5-4,TRBJ2-1,NA,TGTGCCAGCAGGGCTTCACAGACCTACAATGAGCAGTTCTTC,CASRASQTYNEQFF
TRBD1,TRBV19,TRBJ1-1,once,TGTGCCAGTAGTATAGACAGACAGGGGGCGAACACTGAAGCTTTCTTT,CASSIDRQGANTEAFF
NA,TRBV4-3,TRBJ1-1,NA,TGCGCCAGCAGCCAAGATCTTCCCGGGAGGGTGAACACTGAAGCTTTCTTT,CASSQDLPGRVNTEAFF
NA,TRBV5-6,TRBJ2-7,NA,TGTGCCAGCAGCTCTAGGGGGGGGTACGAGCAGTACTTC,CASSSRGGYEQYF
TRBD2,TRBV4-2,TRBJ2-3,once,TGTGCCAGCAGCCAAGGGTGGAGCGGGGGGGCGAGTACGCAGTATTTT,CASSQGWSGGASTQYF
NA,TRBV2,TRBJ2-2,NA,TGTGCCAGCAGTCGGGACACCGGGGAGCTGTTTTTT,CASSRDTGELFF
NA,TRBV29-1,TRBJ2-2,NA,TGCAGCGCCACGAGGCACTCAAACACCGGGGAGCTGTTTTTT,CSATRHSNTGELFF
TRBD1,TRBV4-3,TRBJ2-7,NA,TGCGCCAGCAGCTACCTGACAGGGGAATCCTACGAGCAGTACTTC,CASSYLTGESYEQYF
TRBD2,TRBV7-7,TRBJ2-1,NA,TGTGCTAGCAGCTTGGGAGGGACGGACAATGAGCAGTTCTTC,CASSLGGTDNEQFF
TRBD1,TRBV6-1,TRBJ1-1,NA,TGTGCCAGCAGTGAATCGGGCCAGGGGGCAGGCGCTGAAGCTTTCTTT,CASSESGQGAGAEAFF
TRBD2,TRBV29-1,TRBJ2-1,NA,TGCAGCGTTGAAGAGCGGGAGGGTAGTGAGCAGTTCTTC,CSVEEREGSEQFF
NA,TRBV7-3,TRBJ1-6,NA,TGTGCCAGCAGCTTAGGAGTATCTTCACCCCTCCACTTT,CASSLGVSSPLHF
NA,TRBV2,TRBJ1-3,few,TGTGCCAGCAGTCCACTTGGGACTTTCAGCTCTGGAAACACCATATATTTT,CASSPLGTFSSGNTIYF
NA,TRBV5-1,TRBJ2-1,NA,TGCGCCAGCAGGCCCTCCGGGGATACCTACAATGAGCAGTTCTTC,CASRPSGDTYNEQFF
NA,TRBV18,TRBJ2-4,NA,TGTGCCAGCTCTCCCGGACAGATTCAGTACTTC,CASSPGQIQYF
TRBD2,TRBV11-3,TRBJ2-1,NA,TGTGCCAGCAGCTTCTTGACTAGCCCCAATGAGCAGTTCTTC,CASSFLTSPNEQFF
TRBD2,TRBV11-2,TRBJ2-6,NA,TGTGCCAGCACCCCTAGCGGGAACTCTGGGGCCAACGTCCTGACTTTC,CASTPSGNSGANVLTF
NA,TRBV5-6,TRBJ1-4,NA,TGTGCCAGCAGCTCGGGTGGCTGGGATGAAAAACTGTTTTTT,CASSSGGWDEKLFF
NA,TRBV4-2,TRBJ2-1,NA,TGTGCCAGCAGCCAAGTTACAGGACGTCTTAGGAATGAGCAGTTCTTC,CASSQVTGRLRNEQFF
TRBD2,TRBV7-9,TRBJ2-1,once,TGTGCCAGCAGCTTACCAACCATAGCGGGAGTGATACAGAATAATGAGCAGTTCTTC,CASSLPTIAGVIQNNEQFF
TRBD1,TRBV6-1,TRBJ1-6,NA,TGTGCCAGCAGTGAAACGGGACAGGGGACATATAATTCACCCCTCCACTTT,CASSETGQGTYNSPLHF
TRBD2,TRBV5-4,TRBJ2-2,NA,TGTGCCAGCAGCCGTGGACTAGCGGGAGTCCGGGGCGGGGAGCTGTTTTTT,CASSRGLAGVRGGELFF